This entry concerns a single TCR beta chain. Its cognate antigen is unknown. This record comes from a study of T cells expressing NK-cell markers. About the research overall: Sequenced donors, eight in total, included seven who were HCMV-seropositive and one who was seronegative. Study findings and constraints: A few of the donors also had these clonotypes leading their CD3+CD56-NKG2C+ fraction. Roughly 6 donors showed dominant NKG2C+ clonotypes comprising about 1.0-8% of their CD8+ T cells.

The authors made TCR beta cDNA libraries by 5'RACE template switching. This switching added a universal primer site and UMIs. From its re-call of the 5' RACE reads, TCRdb lists each CDR3 protein once, without DNA. The table lists 550,000 or so distinct CDR3 sequences, with 3% to 4.5% in the top ten. Germline V lookup: CDR1 SEHNR, CDR2 FQNEAQ (reference sequence). The CDR3 runs to 16 residues. This sequence was found in a man aged 18 to 30 in good health. The chain links TRBV7-9 to TRBJ2-1; TCRdb designates TRBD2, a call that cannot be tested without DNA. What was sequenced was blood T cells: a sorted CD56 or NKG2C T cell subset, CD4+ or CD8+ T cells, or bulk PBMC T cells (not recorded which). The CDR3 reads CASSDWMGGSRSEQFF.